The clone carrying this T cell receptor (beta chain) came up once. This entry belongs to a study of T cell changes during pregnancy in multiple sclerosis. CDR3 length equals 12 residues. Germline CDR1 reads SGHTA; CDR2 reads FQGNSA. V dropped 1 base and J dropped 7 bases, with 7 bases sitting between them. Libraries were prepared by immunoSEQ multiplex PCR; TCRdb keeps only in-frame clonotypes and omits some of them. The data show about 50,000 clones, with around nine tenths seen just once and around 0.6% held by the top ten. This sequence joins TRBV7-2 and TRBJ1-2; D unclear. This receptor was obtained from a female donor in good health, enrolled as a control in a pregnancy study. The material was CD4+ T cells from peripheral blood mononuclear cells, obtained after pregnancy. The CDR3 DNA sequence: TGTGCCAGCAGCTTAGTTACGGTTGGCTACACCTTC. Amino acids: CASSLVTVGYTF.